This note documents a single TCR beta chain sequence. Its target is unknown. TCRdb keeps only in-frame clones here, not all; method: immunoSEQ multiplex PCR. This table holds approximately 190,000 clones, around 90% found once. Germline assignment: CDR1 ENHRY and CDR2 SYGVKD. The CDR3 runs to 13 residues. With 4 bases removed from V and 0 bases from J, the gap between germline ends came to 7 bases. This record comes from a study of T cell responses to AZD1222 COVID-19 vaccine. Findings and limits, study-wide: Spike as a whole was targeted by vaccine-associated CD4 TCRs, dominant at 160-218 and 743-854.

This specimen consisted of peripheral blood, obtained on day 0 of AZD1222 vaccination. This sequence originates from an adult in good health. V gene TRBV10-3 combines with J gene TRBJ2-7; no clear D gene. The CDR3 loop is CAISGSGSYEQYF. Written as DNA, the CDR3 is TGTGCCATCAGTGGGTCAGGCTCCTACGAGCAGTACTTC.